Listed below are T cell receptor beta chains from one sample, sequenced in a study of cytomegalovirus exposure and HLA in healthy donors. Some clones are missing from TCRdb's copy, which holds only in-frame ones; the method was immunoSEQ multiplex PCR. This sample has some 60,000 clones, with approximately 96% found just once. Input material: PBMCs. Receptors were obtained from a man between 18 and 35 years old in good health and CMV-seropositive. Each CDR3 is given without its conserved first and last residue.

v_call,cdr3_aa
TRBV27,ASSSEETQY
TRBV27,ASRHYRGRDLESEQY
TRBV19,ASTLGGDTGELF
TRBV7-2,ASSLEATSGSRRDTQY
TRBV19,ASSDRGPGYT
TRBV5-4,ASSSVGSYNEQF
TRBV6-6,ASSYSGGTDIQY
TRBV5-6,ASSFWTKETQY
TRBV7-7,ASSDGNEQY
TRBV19,ASSTRPGQGADTQY
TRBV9,ASSANTGAIYEQY
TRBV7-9,ASTLRDRDGNEQF
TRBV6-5,ASSDAGGPHEQF
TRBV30,AWSRQGNQPQH
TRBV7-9,ASSSPRVFNNYGYT
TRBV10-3,AISESTNPADTQY
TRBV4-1,ASSHRDRDTGELF
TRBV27,ASSIYTGGVTGELF
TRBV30,AWSVLEVTGELF
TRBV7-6,ASSLGTQGYNSPLH
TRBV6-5,ASTPNVGTEAF
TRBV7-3,ASDADRGRIVGYQPQH